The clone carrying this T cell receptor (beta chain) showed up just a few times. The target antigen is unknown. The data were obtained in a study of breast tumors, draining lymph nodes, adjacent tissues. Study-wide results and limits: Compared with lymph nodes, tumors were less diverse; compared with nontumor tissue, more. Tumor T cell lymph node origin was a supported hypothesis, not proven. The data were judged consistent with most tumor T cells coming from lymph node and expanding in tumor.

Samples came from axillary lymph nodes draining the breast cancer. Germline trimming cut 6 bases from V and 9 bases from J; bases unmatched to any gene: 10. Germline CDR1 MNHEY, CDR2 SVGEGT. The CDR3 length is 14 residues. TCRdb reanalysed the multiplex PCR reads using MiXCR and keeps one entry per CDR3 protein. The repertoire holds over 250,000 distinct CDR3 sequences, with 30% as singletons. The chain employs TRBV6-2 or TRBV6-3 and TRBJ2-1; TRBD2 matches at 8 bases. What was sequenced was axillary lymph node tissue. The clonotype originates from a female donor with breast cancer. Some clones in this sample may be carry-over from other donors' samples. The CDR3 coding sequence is TGTGCCAGCAGGCCCGCGGGGGGAGGGAGTGAGCAGTTCTTC. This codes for CASRPAGGGSEQFF.